This record covers a single TCR beta chain. The antigen it recognizes is unknown. Base qualities are not recorded, but no much larger clone differs from it by a single base. Library preparation used the immunoSEQ multiplex PCR assay. As stored in TCRdb, this immuneACCESS dataset retains in-frame rearrangements with V and J assigned. A fraction of the clones does not appear; measured against another copy, unresolved V genes explain less than half of the discrepancy, and the remainder lacks a known reason. Here the sample has under 70,000 clones; about 86% occur a single time. Clones ranked in the top ten supply over 5.5% of the sample. CDR1 and CDR2, per the germline V gene, are LGHNA and YSLEER. The CDR3 goes from the cysteine to the phenylalanine over 16 residues. Here the CDR3 DNA is all that survives: 48 bases in frame from base 1. V is trimmed back by 1 base and J by 7 bases, and the junction contains 7 bases that no gene match accounts for.

This sample is drawn from a study of technical replicates of blood from a few donors (dated by TCRdb to 2017 to 2019). This chain joins TRBV4-3 to TRBJ2-1, with 10 bases in between that match TRBD1. The sequenced sample was PBMCs. The TCR sequence derives from a human donor in good health. Some clones in this sample may be carry-over from other donors' samples. The DNA reads as follows: TGCGCCAGCAGCCAAGTTTGGGGACAGGGGAGGAATGAGCAGTTCTTC. This codes for CASSQVWGQGRNEQFF.